Below, 10 T cell receptor beta chains from the same sample are listed, as sequenced in a study of T cell repertoires in cytomegalovirus infection. From the reads, TCRdb called clonotypes with MiXCR, one entry per CDR3 protein. Here the sample spans about 400,000 distinct CDR3 sequences, around 18% being singletons. Sample: PBMCs. The source is a human donor in good health (CMV status not recorded). Some clones in this sample may be carry-over from other donors' samples.

This clonotype showed up just a few times. This chain uses TRBV28 with TRBJ1-6; D is perhaps TRBD1 (5 bases). Germline V lookup: CDR1 MDHEN, CDR2 SYDVKM. The V gene lost 4 bases and the J gene lost 0 bases, with 16 bases spanning the gap. The CDR3 totals 18 residues. The DNA of the CDR3 is TGTGCCAGCAGTTCAGGTCGGGGGAGAGGCTCCTATAATTCACCCCTCCACTTT. Translated, it gives CASSSGRGRGSYNSPLHF.

This clonotype was observed a few times. The gene calls are TRBV19 and TRBJ1-5; D is uncertain. This CDR3 is built from 16 residues. In germline, CDR1 is LNHDA, CDR2 SQIVND (reference sequence). V shed 6 bases and J shed 0 bases, with 15 bases lying between them. DNA for the CDR3: TGTGCCAGTAGCCCGCCCGGCGGCTATAGCAATCAGCCCCAGCATTTT. Protein sequence: CASSPPGGYSNQPQHF. Based on the CDR3 plus reference TRBV19 and TRBJ1-5, the full variable domain is DGGITQSPKYLFRKEGQNVTLSCEQNLNHDAMYWYRQDPGQGLRLIYYSQIVNDFQKGDIAEGYSVSREKKESFPLTVTSAQKNPTAFYLCASSPPGGYSNQPQHFGDGTRLSIL.

Notes on this clonotype: Sequence at one end of the junction differs from germline and may be a read error. This chain links TRBV4-1 with TRBJ1-4; possibly TRBD1 for D (6 bases). CDR1 MGHRA and CDR2 YSYEKL come from the germline V gene. The length of the CDR3 is 16 residues. CDR3: CASSQGVTGTHEKLFF. CDR3 nucleotide sequence: TGTGCCAGCAGCCAAGGAGTGACCGGGACACATGAAAAACTGTTTTTT.

The chain carries TRBV10-1 and TRBJ2-2, with D possibly being TRBD2 (6 bases). The V end lost 4 bases, the J end lost 4 bases, and 13 bases lay between the germline ends. Germline V gene lookup returns CDR1 WNHNN and CDR2 SYGVQD (reference sequence). The CDR3 runs to 15 residues. CDR3 nucleotides: TGCGCCAGCAGTGGAACACAGGAGGGCACCGGGGAGCTGTTTTTT. Its protein is CASSGTQEGTGELFF.

The chain is built from TRBV6-1 and TRBJ1-6, with unresolved D. Germline loops: CDR1 MNHNS, CDR2 SASEGT. The V gene lost 2 bases and the J gene lost 9 bases, with 2 bases spanning the gap. This CDR3 contains 11 residues. Here the CDR3 DNA reads TGTGCCAGCAGTGAATTTTCACCCCTCCACTTT. Encoded protein: CASSEFSPLHF.

This chain links TRBV30 with TRBJ2-1; 13 bases map to TRBD2. Germline CDR1 reads GTSNPN; CDR2 reads SVGIG (reference sequence). The CDR3 length is 13 residues. The junction had 1 base not matched to a gene; V was cut back by 3 bases and J by 8 bases. In nucleotides, the CDR3 is TGTGCCTGGAGGACTAGCGGGAGGTATGAGCAGTTCTTC. This sequence encodes CAWRTSGRYEQFF.

This clonotype was detected ten times or more. The chain links TRBV12-3 or TRBV12-4 to TRBJ1-5; weak D call: TRBD1 (5 bases). The CDR3 runs 15 residues. Trimming stripped 6 bases from V and 1 base from J, with 13 bases between. CDR3 DNA sequence: TGTGCCAGCAGGAGGGCCGGGGGAAGCAATCAGCCCCAGCATTTT. Translating gives CASRRAGGSNQPQHF.

This clonotype occurred a few times. The rearrangement joins TRBV20-1 to TRBJ2-5; D gene uncertain. V lost 4 bases and J lost 2, with 11 bases in between. Germline CDR1 and CDR2: DFQATT and SNEGSKA (reference sequence). CDR3 length: 13 residues. CDR3: CSATPVHQETQYF. CDR3 DNA: TGCAGTGCTACCCCCGTACATCAAGAGACCCAGTACTTC.

The CDR3: CASSPRGSRGGANVLTF. The CDR3, as DNA: TGTGCCAGCAGCCCCAGGGGTAGCCGGGGTGGGGCCAACGTCCTGACTTTC. The V gene is TRBV7-9, the J gene TRBJ2-6; tentative D call: TRBD1 (6 bases). The germline V gene encodes CDR1 SEHNR and CDR2 FQNEAQ (reference sequence). CDR3 length: 17 amino acids. V was shortened by 5 bases and J by 3 bases, with 17 bases between the two germline ends.

This clonotype occurred many times. This sequence joins TRBV7-9 and TRBJ1-1; no firm D call. The germline V gene has CDR1 SEHNR and CDR2 FQNEAQ (reference sequence). This CDR3 is 13 amino acids long. V lost 6 bases, J lost 0 bases, and 8 bases lay in between. The CDR3 region is CASSSRLNTEAFF. CDR3 nucleotides: TGTGCCAGCAGTTCACGTTTGAACACTGAAGCTTTCTTT.